These 21 T cell receptor beta chains were all obtained from the same sample, sequenced in a study of blood T cell repertoires in COVID-19. This table comes from immunoSEQ multiplex PCR, and its TCRdb copy is limited to in-frame clones, with some not included. The table includes about 50,000 clones, about 89% detected once. Sequenced input: peripheral blood. Receptors originate from a human donor in a cohort sampled during active COVID-19.

This sequence joins TRBV7-2 and TRBJ2-6; the match to TRBD1 covers 11 bases. The CDR3 runs 17 residues. V trimming: 4 bases; J trimming: 3 bases; junction bases outside the gene matches: 5. Germline V CDR1 and CDR2: SGHTA, FQGNSA. Here the CDR3 reads CASSSDRGLRGANVLTF. The CDR3 region has the DNA TGTGCCAGCAGCTCGGACAGGGGGCTTCGTGGGGCCAACGTCCTGACTTTC.

The chain couples TRBV7-3 to TRBJ2-1; 11 positions match TRBD2. After removal of 0 bases from V and 7 bases from J, the junction contained 2 bases not matched to a gene. The germline V gene encodes CDR1 SGHTA and CDR2 FQGTGA. The CDR3 is made up of 15 amino acids. CDR3 amino acids: CASSLTGTSGNEQFF. The CDR3 DNA is TGTGCCAGCAGCTTAACCGGGACTAGCGGTAATGAGCAGTTCTTC.

The chain uses TRBV4-3 and TRBJ2-2; 10 nucleotides agree with TRBD1. This CDR3 is 17 amino acids long. Losses at the gene ends were 4 bases for V and 2 bases for J; bases not matched to a gene: 7. Germline V gives CDR1 LGHNA, CDR2 YSLEER. Written as DNA, the CDR3 is TGCGCCAGCAGCCCTGGGAGGGACAGGGGAAACACCGGGGAGCTGTTTTTT. Its protein product is CASSPGRDRGNTGELFF.

This clone is a singleton in its sample. This chain links TRBV7-9 with TRBJ1-4, with 10 bases lining up with TRBD1. Germline CDR1 is SEHNR and CDR2 is FQNEAQ (reference sequence). Unmatched junction bases numbered 3, after V lost 6 bases and J lost 2 bases. This CDR3 has 15 residues. The DNA for the CDR3 is TGTGCCAGCAGTCCGGACAGGGGGACTAATGAAAAACTGTTTTTT. Encoded protein: CASSPDRGTNEKLFF.

This clone was seen a few times. The same CDR3 is also encoded by other DNA sequences in this sample. The V call is TRBV18, the J call TRBJ2-2; TRBD1 is a possible D gene (6 bases). The CDR3 has 15 amino acids. CDR1 is KGHSH and CDR2 is LQKENI in the germline V gene. V was pared by 1 base and J by 1 base, with 7 bases between. The CDR3 spells CASSPQGVNTGELFF. For the CDR3, the DNA is TGTGCCAGCTCACCACAGGGGGTGAACACCGGGGAGCTGTTTTTT.

This chain links TRBV7-3 with TRBJ2-5; perhaps TRBD2 as D (7 bases). Germline V CDR1 and CDR2: SGHTA, FQGTGA. Between the trimmed V and J ends, which lost 2 bases and 4 bases, there was a span of 14 bases. The CDR3 extends over 15 amino acids. The CDR3 DNA is TGTGCCAGCAGCTTACGTGGACAGCGGGGAGAGACCCAGTACTTC. Protein: CASSLRGQRGETQYF.

V and J are TRBV5-1 and TRBJ2-1, with D maybe TRBD2 (6 bases). Germline V gene sequence: CDR1 SGHRS, CDR2 YFSETQ. The CDR3 is made up of 18 amino acids. The V gene lost 0 bases and the J gene lost 1 base, with 17 bases spanning the gap. CDR3 amino acids: CASSLASLSGSSYNEQFF. The CDR3 nucleotides read TGCGCCAGCAGCTTGGCCTCCTTAAGCGGGTCGTCCTACAATGAGCAGTTCTTC.

The chain joins TRBV27 to TRBJ2-3; D ambiguous. This CDR3 comprises 13 residues. V was cut by 5 bases and J by 0 bases, with 6 bases left in between. In germline, CDR1 is MNHEY, CDR2 SMNVEV (reference sequence). CDR3 protein: CASSTYSTDTQYF. The CDR3 DNA reads TGTGCCAGCAGTACATATAGCACAGATACGCAGTATTTT.

The chain uses TRBV11-2 and TRBJ1-1; D is possibly TRBD1 (5 bases). The CDR3 covers 15 residues. The germline V and J ends were trimmed by 1 base and 5 bases, with 14 bases remaining between them. Per the germline V gene, CDR1 is SGHAT and CDR2 is FQNNGV. The CDR3 protein is CASSLGLGRGTEAFF. The DNA of the CDR3 is TGTGCCAGCAGCTTAGGATTAGGGCGGGGGACTGAAGCTTTCTTT.

J is TRBJ2-5 and V is TRBV19, with TRBD1 as a possible D gene (6 bases). Trimming took off 6 bases at V and 5 bases at J, with 7 bases between the two ends. Germline CDR1 LNHDA, CDR2 SQIVND (reference sequence). The CDR3 sequence is 11 residues long. The CDR3 loop reads CASRRGETQYF. Written as DNA, the CDR3 is TGTGCCAGTAGAAGGGGGGAGACCCAGTACTTC. The variable domain in full, completed from reference TRBV19 and TRBJ2-5, reads DGGITQSPKYLFRKEGQNVTLSCEQNLNHDAMYWYRQDPGQGLRLIYYSQIVNDFQKGDIAEGYSVSREKKESFPLTVTSAQKNPTAFYLCASRRGETQYFGPGTRLLVL.

The chain employs TRBV23-1 and TRBJ1-6, with D maybe TRBD1 (6 bases). TRBV23-1 is noted as an ORF with a role that remains uncertain. Trimming cost V 3 bases and J 13 bases, with 19 bases left between them. The CDR3 spans 15 residues. Written as DNA, the CDR3 is TGCGCCAGCAGTCACCTCGGGACACCCGACAGGCCCCTCCACTTT. It yields the protein CASSHLGTPDRPLHF.

The chain recombines TRBV5-4 with TRBJ1-4; 8 bases agree with TRBD1. Germline V gene data show CDR1 as SGHNT and CDR2 as YYREEE (reference sequence). V shed 2 bases and J 7 bases; nucleotides not matched to a gene: 10. The CDR3 loop spans 16 amino acids. The CDR3 bases are TGTGCCAGCAGCTTAAGCGCCGGGACAGGACGTGAAAAACTGTTTTTT. It yields the protein CASSLSAGTGREKLFF. Looking up the rest from reference TRBV5-4 and TRBJ1-4 gives the full variable domain: ETGVTQSPTHLIKTRGQQVTLRCSSQSGHNTVSWYQQALGQGPQFIFQYYREEENGRGNFPPRFSGLQFPNYSSELNVNALELDDSALYLCASSLSAGTGREKLFFGSGTQLSVL.

This clone was seen more than once but under ten times. The chain uses TRBV18 and TRBJ1-5, with 7 bases lining up with TRBD1. Germline lookup yields CDR1 KGHSH and CDR2 LQKENI. J was trimmed by 3 bases and V by 5 bases; bases with no gene match: 4. This CDR3 region has 14 residues. The DNA of the CDR3 is TGTGCCAGCTCATCCCAGGGGGACAATCAGCCCCAGCATTTT. This translates into CASSSQGDNQPQHF.

V and J are TRBV30 and TRBJ2-6; 8 bases align to TRBD2. The germline CDR1 and CDR2 sequences are GTSNPN and SVGIG (reference sequence). The CDR3 totals 18 residues. Trimming took 0 bases from V and 0 from J; bases not matched to a gene: 7. The CDR3 spells CAWSVYAGGVSGANVLTF. For the CDR3, the DNA is TGTGCCTGGAGTGTCTACGCGGGGGGAGTCTCTGGGGCCAACGTCCTGACTTTC.

This chain connects TRBV6-2 or TRBV6-3 to TRBJ1-5; 8 nucleotides agree with TRBD1. V shed 4 bases and J 4 bases; nucleotides not matched to a gene: 3. The CDR3 totals 14 residues. Germline CDR1 MNHEY, CDR2 SVGEGT. CDR3 sequence (DNA): TGTGCCAGCAGTTCGAACAGGGGGAATCAGCCCCAGCATTTT. It translates to CASSSNRGNQPQHF.

The CDR3 DNA reads as TGTGCCAGTAGTATAGCCGGGACAGGTCAAGAGACCCAGTACTTC. This encodes CASSIAGTGQETQYF. V is TRBV19 and J is TRBJ2-5, with 8 bases lining up with TRBD1. The junction had 3 bases not matched to a gene; V was cut back by 1 base and J by 2 bases. From germline, CDR1 is LNHDA and CDR2 SQIVND (reference sequence). This CDR3 has 15 residues.

V is TRBV19 and J is TRBJ2-5; D possibly corresponds to TRBD1 (6 bases). This CDR3 has 13 residues. Trimming removed 5 bases from V and 4 bases from J, with 11 bases in between. Germline CDR1 reads LNHDA; CDR2 reads SQIVND (reference sequence). CDR3 protein: CASSFIGGETQYF. The CDR3 DNA reads as TGTGCCAGTAGTTTTATAGGGGGAGAGACCCAGTACTTC.

This sequence joins TRBV5-6 and TRBJ2-3; 7 bases are shared with TRBD2. This CDR3 has 15 residues. Unmatched junction bases numbered 5, after V lost 4 bases and J lost 0 bases. The germline gives CDR1 SGHDT, CDR2 YYEEEE. The CDR3 is CASSQAGLSTDTQYF. Here the CDR3 DNA reads TGTGCCAGCAGCCAAGCGGGACTCAGCACAGATACGCAGTATTTT.

The chain combines TRBV6-4 with TRBJ2-3; 8 bases match TRBD2. The CDR3 has 15 residues. From germline, CDR1 is MRHNA and CDR2 SNTAGT. J gave up 2 bases and V 3 bases, and 4 bases lay outside the gene matches. The CDR3 bases are TGTGCCAGCAGTGAAGTAGCGGGACTCACAGATACGCAGTATTTT. It is translated as CASSEVAGLTDTQYF.

The chain is built from TRBV6-1 and TRBJ2-4, with D perhaps matching TRBD2 (5 bases). The germline V gene encodes CDR1 MNHNS and CDR2 SASEGT. The V gene lost 4 bases and the J gene lost 6 bases, with 19 bases spanning the gap. This CDR3 contains 16 residues. The CDR3 loop reads CASSGGANHGGNIQYF. The CDR3 region has the DNA TGTGCCAGCAGTGGGGGAGCTAACCATGGAGGAAACATTCAGTACTTC.

This chain uses TRBV5-6 with TRBJ1-2, with D unclear. Germline CDR1 SGHDT, CDR2 YYEEEE. This CDR3 region has 14 residues. V was trimmed by 0 bases and J by 6 bases, leaving 12 bases between them. The CDR3 DNA reads as TGTGCCAGCAGCTTGGGGCGGCTACCCCATGGCTACACCTTC. As protein: CASSLGRLPHGYTF.